This TCR beta chain stems from a study of CD8+ T cells in alopecia areata. Treatment: oral pan-JAK inhibitor, 5-10 mg twice daily. Germline V gene lookup returns CDR1 SQVTM and CDR2 ANQGSEA. The CDR3 totals 12 residues. V was shortened by 4 bases and J by 6 bases, with 9 bases between the two germline ends. Extracted RNA was reverse transcribed into cDNA, the sequencing template. Assay: immunoSEQ multiplex PCR; the TCRdb copy retains only in-frame clones and omits some. The sample shows roughly 60,000 clones, around 46% of them seen only once. Sequences were derived from CD8+ T cells sorted from blood, sampled at approximately week 37, from a patient treated with tofacitinib. The receptor's source is a human donor with alopecia areata. The chain employs TRBV29-1 and TRBJ2-2; maybe TRBD2 (6 bases). The CDR3 here is CSVASGAGELFF. Written as DNA, the CDR3 is TGCAGCGTTGCCTCGGGGGCCGGGGAGCTGTTTTTT.